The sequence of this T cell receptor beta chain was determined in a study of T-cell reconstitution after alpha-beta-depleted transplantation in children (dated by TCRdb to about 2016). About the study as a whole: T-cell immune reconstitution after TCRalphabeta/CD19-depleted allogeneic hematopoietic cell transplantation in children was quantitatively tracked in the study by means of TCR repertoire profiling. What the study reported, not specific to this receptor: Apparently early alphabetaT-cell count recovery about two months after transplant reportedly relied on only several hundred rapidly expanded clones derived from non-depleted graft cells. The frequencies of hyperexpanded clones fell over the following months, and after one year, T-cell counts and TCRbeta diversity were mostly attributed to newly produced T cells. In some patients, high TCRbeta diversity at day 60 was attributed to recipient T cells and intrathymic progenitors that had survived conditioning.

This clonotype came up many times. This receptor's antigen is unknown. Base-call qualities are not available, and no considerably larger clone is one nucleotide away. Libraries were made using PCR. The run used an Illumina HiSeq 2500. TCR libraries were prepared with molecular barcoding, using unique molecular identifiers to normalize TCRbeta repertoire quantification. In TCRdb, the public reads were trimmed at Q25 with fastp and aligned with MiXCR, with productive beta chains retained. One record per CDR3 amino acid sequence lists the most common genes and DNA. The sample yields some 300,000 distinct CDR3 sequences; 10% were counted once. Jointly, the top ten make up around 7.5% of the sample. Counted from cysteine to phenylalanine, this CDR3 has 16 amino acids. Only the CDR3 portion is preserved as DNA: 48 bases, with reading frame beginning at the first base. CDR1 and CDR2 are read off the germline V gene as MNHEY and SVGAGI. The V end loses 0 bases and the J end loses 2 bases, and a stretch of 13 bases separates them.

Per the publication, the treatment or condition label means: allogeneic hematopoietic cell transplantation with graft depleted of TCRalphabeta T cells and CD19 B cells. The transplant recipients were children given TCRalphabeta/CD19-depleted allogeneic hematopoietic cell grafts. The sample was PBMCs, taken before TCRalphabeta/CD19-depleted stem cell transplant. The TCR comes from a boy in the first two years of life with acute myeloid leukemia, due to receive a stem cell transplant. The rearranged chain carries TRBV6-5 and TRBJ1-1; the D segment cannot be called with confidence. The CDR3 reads CASSYSGSGSNTEAFF. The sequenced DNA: TGTGCCAGCAGTTACTCTGGGTCAGGTAGTAACACTGAAGCTTTCTTT.